The T cell receptor (beta chain) described here comes from a study of T cells in Graves' hyperthyroidism and ophthalmopathy. Whole-study context: Peripheral blood was taken when the disease was first diagnosed, before any treatment began. Study results and limitations: A model of 13 V-J pairs discriminated ophthalmopathy from stable hyperthyroidism.

Regions amplified from RNA transcripts were the TCR beta CDR3 regions. First-round RT-PCR targeting the TCR CDR3 was performed with the HTBI primer set. TCRdb analysed the multiplex PCR reads with MiXCR anew, one entry per CDR3 protein. The sample records 270,000 or so distinct CDR3 sequences, 25% to 30% being singletons. Newly diagnosed hyperthyroidism patients aged 18 to 65 years had disease lasting under 2 months. Diagnoses were established using clinical symptoms, serum thyroxine and TRAb, thyroid ultrasound and orbital computed tomography. This clonotype was seen repeatedly, ten times or more. Its antigen remains unknown. The sample taken for sequencing was blood. The origin of this receptor is a man between 40 and 49 years old with Graves' hyperthyroidism that later progressed to Graves' ophthalmopathy.

For the CDR3, the DNA is TGCGCCAGCAGCTTACTACCGGGGCCCGCTCTCGAGCAGTACTTC. Its protein product is CASSLLPGPALEQYF. This chain uses TRBV5-1 with TRBJ2-7; D could derive from TRBD1 or TRBD2 (5 bases each). There are 15 residues in the CDR3. V gave up 2 bases and J gave up 6 bases, with 18 bases separating them. Germline V gives CDR1 SGHRS, CDR2 YFSETQ.